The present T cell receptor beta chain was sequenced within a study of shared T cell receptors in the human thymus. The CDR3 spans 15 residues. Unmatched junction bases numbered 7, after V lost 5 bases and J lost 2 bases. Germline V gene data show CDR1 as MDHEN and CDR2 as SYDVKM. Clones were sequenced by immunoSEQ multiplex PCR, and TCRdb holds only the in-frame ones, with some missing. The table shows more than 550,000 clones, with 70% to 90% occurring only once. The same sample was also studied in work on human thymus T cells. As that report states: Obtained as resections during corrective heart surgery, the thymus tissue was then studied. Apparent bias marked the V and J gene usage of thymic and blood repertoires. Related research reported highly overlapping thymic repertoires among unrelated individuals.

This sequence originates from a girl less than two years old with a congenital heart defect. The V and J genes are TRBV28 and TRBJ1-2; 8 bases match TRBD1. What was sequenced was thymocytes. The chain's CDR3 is CASSRDRGLNYGYTF. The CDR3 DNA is TGTGCCAGCAGTCGAGACAGGGGACTCAACTATGGCTACACCTTC.